This T cell receptor beta chain emerged from a study of resident and recirculating memory T cells in vitiligo. No vitiligo treatment was given during the prior three months. This CDR3 region has 13 residues. After removal of 5 bases from V and 6 bases from J, the junction contained 3 bases not matched to a gene. Germline values: CDR1 SNHLY, CDR2 FYNNEI. Whole-study results and caveats: Different lesions suggested infiltration by different T cell clones.

The protocol was immunoSEQ multiplex PCR, while the TCRdb copy is restricted to in-frame clones and leaves out a portion. Among more than 65,000 clones, about nine tenths were seen once, and the ten largest hold over 4.5%. With regard to this clone: The antigen is undetermined.

This sequence joins TRBV2 and TRBJ2-1; TRBD1 aligns across 8 bases. This clonotype was obtained from a male donor with vitiligo. The sample was blood. The CDR3 protein is CASSFDRGNEQFF. The CDR3 DNA is TGTGCCAGCAGTTTTGACAGGGGCAATGAGCAGTTCTTC. Combining the CDR3 with reference TRBV2 and TRBJ2-1 gives the whole variable domain EPEVTQTPSHQVTQMGQEVILRCVPISNHLYFYWYRQILGQKVEFLVSFYNNEISEKSEIFDDQFSVERPDGSNFTLKIRSTKLEDSAMYFCASSFDRGNEQFFGPGTRLTVL.